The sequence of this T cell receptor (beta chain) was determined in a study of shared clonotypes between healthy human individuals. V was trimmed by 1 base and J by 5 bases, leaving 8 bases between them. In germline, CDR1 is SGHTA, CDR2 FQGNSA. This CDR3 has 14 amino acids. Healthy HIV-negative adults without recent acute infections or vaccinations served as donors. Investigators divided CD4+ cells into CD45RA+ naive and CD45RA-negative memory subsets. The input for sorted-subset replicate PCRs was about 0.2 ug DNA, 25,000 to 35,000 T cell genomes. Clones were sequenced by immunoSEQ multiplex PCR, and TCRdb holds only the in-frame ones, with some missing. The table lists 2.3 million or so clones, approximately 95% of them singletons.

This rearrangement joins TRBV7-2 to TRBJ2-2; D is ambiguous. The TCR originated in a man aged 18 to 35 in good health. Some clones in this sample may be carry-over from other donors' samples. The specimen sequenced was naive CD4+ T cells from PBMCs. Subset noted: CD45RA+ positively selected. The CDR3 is CASSLEHLTGELFF. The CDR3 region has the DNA TGTGCCAGCAGCTTAGAACATTTGACCGGGGAGCTGTTTTTT.